A selection of T cell receptor beta chains follows, all from one sample in a study of blood T cell repertoires in COVID-19. Measured with immunoSEQ multiplex PCR; TCRdb has only the in-frame clones, and not every one. This table holds roughly 180,000 clones, about 85% found once. Sequenced input: PBMCs or T cells enriched from blood (not recorded which). The receptors derive from a woman in her thirties or forties with acute COVID-19. Each CDR3 is given with its conserved first and last residue. D genes are given only for firm matches. Size is stated for part of the rows, as once, few or many counts, or as a class when the clone is expanded.

>.|TRBV21-1|TRBJ2-6|.
CASSRLAGETGANVLTF
TGTGCCAGCAGCCGACTAGCGGGAGAGACTGGGGCCAACGTCCTGACTTTC
>TRBD2|TRBV4-2|TRBJ2-7|.
CASSPRRETDEQYF
TGTGCCAGCAGCCCCCGGCGGGAGACCGACGAGCAGTACTTC
>TRBD1|TRBV5-4|TRBJ2-2|once
CASSLAGRGTNTGELFF
TGTGCCAGCAGCTTGGCTGGCAGGGGGACGAACACCGGGGAGCTGTTTTTT
>.|TRBV9|TRBJ2-1|.
CASSGDGWEPGLLRAINEQFF
TGTGCCAGCAGTGGGGATGGCTGGGAGCCGGGTTTGCTAAGGGCTATCAATGAGCAGTTCTTC
>.|TRBV5-1|TRBJ2-5|once
CASSLYSMWETQYF
TGCGCCAGCAGCTTGTACTCGATGTGGGAGACCCAGTACTTC
>TRBD2|TRBV6-4|TRBJ2-1|.
CARGTSVYNEQFF
TGTGCCAGGGGGACTAGCGTTTACAATGAGCAGTTCTTC
>TRBD2|TRBV30|TRBJ2-3|.
CAWSVGAGGVDTQYF
TGTGCCTGGAGTGTCGGAGCGGGAGGGGTGGATACGCAGTATTTT
>TRBD2|TRBV9|TRBJ2-3|.
CASSLGPQAGVDTQYF
TGTGCCAGCAGCTTAGGGCCACAAGCGGGAGTAGATACGCAGTATTTT
>.|TRBV27|TRBJ2-1|.
CASSSRGPHNEQFF
TGTGCCAGCAGTTCCCGTGGCCCGCACAATGAGCAGTTCTTC
>TRBD2|TRBV3-1/TRBV3-2|TRBJ2-5|.
CASSGSGRADETQYF
TGTGCCAGCAGCGGTAGCGGGAGGGCCGACGAGACCCAGTACTTC
>.|TRBV19|TRBJ1-2|.
CASSVQRGGYGYTF
TGTGCCAGTAGTGTACAGCGCGGGGGCTATGGCTACACCTTC
>.|TRBV27|TRBJ2-7|.
CASSGWRARTYEQYF
TGTGCCAGCAGTGGCTGGAGGGCGAGGACCTACGAGCAGTACTTC
>.|TRBV19|TRBJ1-1|.
CASSIWPPRGAEAFF
TGTGCCAGTAGTATATGGCCACCCCGGGGGGCTGAAGCTTTCTTT
>TRBD2|TRBV7-3|TRBJ2-1|.
CASSPGLAGRYNEQFF
TGTGCCAGCAGCCCGGGGCTAGCGGGTCGCTACAATGAGCAGTTCTTC
>TRBD2|TRBV5-1|TRBJ2-7|.
CASTPLGGTYEQYF
TGCGCCAGCACCCCGCTGGGAGGGACCTACGAGCAGTACTTC
>.|TRBV5-6|TRBJ1-4|.
CASSPEPGNEKLFF
TGTGCCAGCAGCCCGGAGCCAGGGAACGAAAAACTGTTTTTT
>TRBD2|TRBV11-2|TRBJ2-5|.
CASSLGGGRETQYF
TGTGCCAGCAGCTTGGGGGGAGGGCGAGAGACCCAGTACTTC
>TRBD1|TRBV7-3|TRBJ2-5|.
CASSSTGVGQETQYF
TGTGCCAGCAGCTCGACAGGGGTTGGTCAAGAGACCCAGTACTTC
>TRBD2|TRBV12-5|TRBJ2-1|.
CASGLVLAAGIHNEQFF
TGTGCTAGTGGTTTGGTACTAGCGGCCGGTATCCACAATGAGCAGTTCTTC
>.|TRBV5-1|TRBJ1-2|.
CASSFDSNYGYTF
TGCGCCAGCAGCTTTGACAGTAACTATGGCTACACCTTC
>.|TRBV9|TRBJ1-1|.
CASSVEAMNTEAFF
TGTGCCAGCAGCGTAGAAGCTATGAACACTGAAGCTTTCTTT
>.|TRBV5-1|TRBJ1-4|.
CASREWGLLNEKLFF
TGCGCCAGCCGCGAATGGGGACTGCTAAATGAAAAACTGTTTTTT
>.|TRBV12-3/TRBV12-4|TRBJ1-6|.
CASSLKGNSPLHF
TGTGCCAGCAGTTTAAAGGGGAATTCACCCCTCCACTTT
>TRBD2|TRBV27|TRBJ2-2|.
CASRRGPSGGQNTGELFF
TGTGCCAGCAGACGAGGGCCTAGCGGGGGTCAAAACACCGGGGAGCTGTTTTTT
>.|TRBV6-4|TRBJ1-2|.
CASSDAAVGYTF
TGTGCCAGCAGTGACGCGGCAGTAGGCTACACCTTC
>TRBD2|TRBV30|TRBJ2-3|.
CAWSAGLAGGSTDTQYF
TGTGCCTGGAGCGCGGGACTAGCGGGAGGAAGCACAGATACGCAGTATTTT
>.|TRBV27|TRBJ2-1|.
CASSLSIQGYRFF
TGTGCCAGCAGTTTATCGATTCAGGGGTATCGGTTCTTC
>TRBD2|TRBV7-9|TRBJ2-3|.
CASSLGSGRTDTQYF
TGTGCCAGCAGCTTAGGTAGCGGGAGGACAGATACGCAGTATTTT
>TRBD2|TRBV3-1/TRBV3-2|TRBJ2-1|.
CASSQGGAGGFFGSYNEQFF
TGTGCCAGCAGCCAAGGGGGAGCGGGAGGGTTCTTTGGATCCTACAATGAGCAGTTCTTC
>.|TRBV2|TRBJ1-2|.
CASSAKAGDRGINYGYTF
TGTGCCAGCAGTGCTAAGGCCGGGGATAGAGGCATCAACTATGGCTACACCTTC
>.|TRBV5-1|TRBJ1-2|.
CASSLDGTDAYGYTF
TGCGCCAGCAGCTTGGACGGGACTGATGCCTATGGCTACACCTTC
>TRBD1|TRBV14|TRBJ1-2|.
CASSQGTTGDLNYGYTF
TGTGCCAGCAGCCAAGGAACGACAGGGGACCTAAACTATGGCTACACCTTC
>TRBD1|TRBV27|TRBJ2-7|.
CASSFEGGSYEQYF
TGTGCCAGCAGTTTTGAAGGGGGCAGCTACGAGCAGTACTTC
>TRBD2|TRBV2|TRBJ2-1|.
CASSEGTSGRGSYEQFF
TGTGCCAGCAGTGAGGGGACTAGCGGGAGAGGGTCGTATGAGCAGTTCTTC
>TRBD2|TRBV6-5|TRBJ2-1|.
CASTPGGGAHGEQFF
TGTGCCAGTACTCCTGGCGGGGGAGCCCACGGTGAGCAGTTCTTC
>.|TRBV3-1/TRBV3-2|TRBJ1-1|.
CASRDPRGEAFF
TGTGCCAGCAGAGACCCGCGGGGGGAAGCTTTCTTT
>.|TRBV11-2|TRBJ2-5|.
CASSFTRARGTQYF
TGTGCCAGCAGCTTTACAAGAGCCCGGGGGACCCAGTACTTC
>TRBD1|TRBV27|TRBJ1-6|.
CASSPGQSWSGSSPLHF
TGTGCCAGCAGTCCGGGACAGTCTTGGAGTGGAAGTTCACCCCTCCACTTT
>.|TRBV9|TRBJ2-6|.
CASKRSSGANVLTF
TGTGCCAGCAAAAGGAGCTCTGGGGCCAACGTCCTGACTTTC
>TRBD1|TRBV7-9|TRBJ2-5|.
CASSFGDRGAETQYF
TGTGCCAGCAGCTTTGGGGACAGGGGCGCCGAGACCCAGTACTTC
>TRBD1|TRBV2|TRBJ1-4|.
CASSVTLQGEKLFF
TGTGCCAGCAGCGTTACCTTACAGGGGGAAAAACTGTTTTTT
>.|TRBV6-5|TRBJ1-3|once
CASSYSPTLGGNTIYF
TGTGCCAGCAGTTACTCTCCGACCCTAGGTGGAAACACCATATATTTT
>TRBD2|TRBV30|TRBJ2-3|.
CAWSVRRAGADTQYF
TGTGCCTGGAGTGTAAGACGAGCGGGGGCAGATACGCAGTATTTT
>TRBD1|TRBV19|TRBJ1-2|.
CASSSPSGQPERGYTF
TGTGCCAGTAGCTCCCCCTCGGGACAGCCGGAACGCGGCTACACCTTC
>.|TRBV29-1|TRBJ1-1|once
CSVEGRMNTEAFF
TGCAGCGTTGAGGGGAGGATGAACACTGAAGCTTTCTTT
>.|TRBV5-5|TRBJ1-1|.
CASSYNRNTEAFF
TGTGCCAGCAGTTACAATCGTAACACTGAAGCTTTCTTT
>.|TRBV29-1|TRBJ1-2|.
CSVDRGYGYTF
TGCAGCGTTGACAGGGGCTATGGCTACACCTTC
>.|TRBV11-1|TRBJ2-5|.
CASSLVGHKETQYF
TGTGCCAGCAGCTTAGTGGGACACAAAGAGACCCAGTACTTC
>TRBD1|TRBV30|TRBJ1-2|.
CAWSSGRGDYGYTF
TGTGCCTGGAGCTCTGGCAGGGGGGACTATGGCTACACCTTC
>.|TRBV6-1|TRBJ2-6|once
CASSAQGFSGANVLTF
TGTGCCAGCAGTGCTCAGGGATTCTCCGGGGCCAACGTCCTGACTTTC
>.|TRBV19|TRBJ1-3|.
CASTVGQSSGNTIYF
TGTGCCAGTACCGTGGGGCAGTCCTCTGGAAACACCATATATTTT
>.|TRBV2|TRBJ2-1|.
CASSWQGGENEQFF
TGTGCCAGCAGTTGGCAGGGAGGAGAGAATGAGCAGTTCTTC
>.|TRBV19|TRBJ1-5|.
CASSIAQPGDQPQHF
TGTGCCAGTAGTATTGCCCAGCCCGGGGATCAGCCCCAGCATTTT
>TRBD2|TRBV5-4|TRBJ2-1|.
CASSLATSGSAGEQFF
TGTGCCAGCAGCTTGGCAACTAGCGGGAGCGCGGGTGAGCAGTTCTTC
>.|TRBV3-1/TRBV3-2|TRBJ1-1|.
CASSQEGQGEAFF
TGTGCCAGCAGCCAAGAGGGGCAGGGAGAAGCTTTCTTT